A selection of T cell receptor beta chains follows, all from one sample in a study of blood T cell repertoires in COVID-19. The repertoire was sequenced with immunoSEQ multiplex PCR; TCRdb's copy has only in-frame clones and lacks some. The sample carries around 200,000 clones, roughly 90% recorded once. The sequencing sample was made of peripheral blood. The receptors originated from a woman between 45 and 65 years old with acute or convalescent COVID-19. Each CDR3 is given with its conserved first and last residue. The D gene is left open where the match is weak. Clone size is given for some rows only: seen once, a few or many times, or a class if the clone is expanded.

j_call clone_size d_call v_call cdr3_aa cdr3_nt
TRBJ1-1 - - TRBV7-2 CASSLTENTEAFF TGTGCCAGCAGCTTGACAGAGAACACTGAAGCTTTCTTT
TRBJ1-5 - - TRBV19 CASSSQVAGNQPQHF TGTGCCAGTAGTTCACAGGTGGCGGGCAATCAGCCCCAGCATTTT
TRBJ2-7 - - TRBV11-2 CASSLLLAGEQYF TGTGCCAGCAGCTTATTACTAGCTGGTGAGCAGTACTTC
TRBJ2-7 - TRBD1 TRBV18 CASSPNTGGRSYEQYF TGTGCCAGCTCACCCAATACAGGGGGAAGATCCTACGAGCAGTACTTC
TRBJ2-7 - TRBD1 TRBV20-1 CSASSGGALREQYF TGCAGTGCTAGTTCAGGGGGCGCCTTAAGAGAGCAGTACTTC
TRBJ2-3 - - TRBV6-2/TRBV6-3 CASSYEARGTDTQYF TGTGCCAGCAGTTACGAAGCGAGGGGCACAGATACGCAGTATTTT
TRBJ2-5 many - TRBV6-2/TRBV6-3 CASSGGARQETQYF TGTGCCAGCAGCGGCGGGGCCCGTCAAGAGACCCAGTACTTC
TRBJ2-5 - - TRBV7-6 CASSLRPDRKQETQYF TGTGCCAGCAGCTTGAGGCCAGACAGAAAACAAGAGACCCAGTACTTC
TRBJ1-1 once - TRBV5-5 CASSRGGENTEAFF TGTGCCAGCAGCAGGGGAGGAGAGAACACTGAAGCTTTCTTT
TRBJ2-3 - TRBD2 TRBV30 CAFQIAGGPHTQYF TGTGCCTTTCAAATAGCGGGGGGGCCCCATACGCAGTATTTT
TRBJ1-4 - - TRBV4-3 CASSRYRVGTNEKLFF TGCGCCAGCAGCCGGTACAGGGTGGGCACTAATGAAAAACTGTTTTTT
TRBJ1-1 - TRBD1 TRBV7-9 CASSQGQGAVTEAFF TGTGCCAGCAGCCAGGGACAGGGGGCCGTCACTGAAGCTTTCTTT
TRBJ1-4 - - TRBV2 CASSVGEKLFF TGTGCCAGCAGTGTTGGCGAAAAACTGTTTTTT
TRBJ2-5 once TRBD1 TRBV24-1 CATSDPGQAHQETQYF TGTGCCACCAGTGATCCGGGACAGGCCCACCAAGAGACCCAGTACTTC
TRBJ1-4 - - TRBV9 CASSVGGLMSEKLFF TGTGCCAGCAGCGTAGGGGGACTGATGTCTGAAAAACTGTTTTTT
TRBJ1-6 - - TRBV2 CASSGGGYTYNSPLHF TGTGCCAGCAGTGGTGGAGGGTATACCTATAATTCACCCCTCCACTTT
TRBJ2-5 - TRBD2 TRBV2 CASSEQLAGEETQYF TGTGCCAGCAGTGAACAACTAGCGGGAGAAGAGACCCAGTACTTC
TRBJ2-2 - - TRBV18 CASSFLPPGQSNTGELFF TGTGCCAGCTCGTTCTTACCCCCTGGTCAGTCGAACACCGGGGAGCTGTTTTTT
TRBJ2-6 - TRBD1 TRBV15 CATSRVQGAGANVLTF TGTGCCACCAGCAGGGTACAGGGGGCTGGGGCCAACGTCCTGACTTTC
TRBJ2-5 - - TRBV11-2 CASSLIGPEETQYF TGTGCCAGCAGCTTAATTGGCCCCGAAGAGACCCAGTACTTC
TRBJ1-1 - TRBD1 TRBV10-1 CASRDTGDETEAFF TGCGCCAGCAGGGACACAGGGGATGAGACTGAAGCTTTCTTT
TRBJ2-7 - - TRBV4-3 CASLGYEQYF TGCGCCAGCCTCGGCTACGAGCAGTACTTC
TRBJ2-1 - TRBD2 TRBV11-2 CASSWTPGLAGLDEQFF TGTGCCAGCAGCTGGACCCCGGGACTAGCGGGTTTGGATGAGCAGTTCTTC
TRBJ2-7 - - TRBV5-1 CATQLTGVGEQYF TGCGCCACCCAACTTACGGGAGTAGGCGAGCAGTACTTC
TRBJ1-6 - - TRBV25-1 CASRMGHLNSPLHF TGTGCCAGCAGAATGGGACATCTCAATTCACCCCTCCACTTT
TRBJ2-1 - - TRBV7-8 CASSLVGRSSYNEQFF TGTGCCAGCAGCTTAGTGGGGCGAAGCTCCTACAATGAGCAGTTCTTC
TRBJ1-2 - TRBD1 TRBV6-5 CASTRQGVGYTF TGTGCCAGCACCCGACAGGGAGTAGGCTACACCTTC
TRBJ2-7 - TRBD1 TRBV19 CASSIWEGGYHSYEQYF TGTGCCAGTAGTATCTGGGAAGGGGGCTACCACTCCTACGAGCAGTACTTC
TRBJ2-7 - TRBD1 TRBV9 CASSTGGEQYF TGTGCCAGCAGCACAGGGGGAGAGCAGTACTTC
TRBJ1-6 - - TRBV5-4 CASSHPSGTPSSYNSPLHF TGTGCCAGCAGCCATCCGTCCGGGACTCCGAGCTCCTATAATTCACCCCTCCACTTT
TRBJ1-4 once TRBD1 TRBV2 CASSQGQGNEKLFF TGTGCCAGCAGTCAAGGACAGGGTAATGAAAAACTGTTTTTT
TRBJ2-1 - TRBD1 TRBV23-1 CASSQSRDRWDNEQFF TGCGCCAGCAGTCAATCCCGGGACAGGTGGGACAATGAGCAGTTCTTC
TRBJ1-4 few - TRBV27 CASSIATNEKLFF TGTGCCAGCAGCATTGCAACTAATGAAAAACTGTTTTTT
TRBJ2-5 - TRBD2 TRBV24-1 CATGETSGGQETQYF TGTGCCACCGGTGAGACTAGCGGGGGACAAGAGACCCAGTACTTC
TRBJ1-2 - - TRBV9 CASSPDYSNYGYTF TGTGCCAGCAGCCCGGACTACTCTAACTATGGCTACACCTTC
TRBJ2-3 - - TRBV4-3 CASSQSPGAVSADTQYF TGCGCCAGCAGCCAAAGCCCGGGAGCCGTATCGGCAGATACGCAGTATTTT
TRBJ1-3 - TRBD1 TRBV2 CASTRGSTGNTIYF TGTGCCAGCACCAGGGGGAGCACTGGAAACACCATATATTTT
TRBJ2-2 - TRBD1 TRBV5-1 CASSLGQGAGELFF TGCGCCAGCAGCTTAGGACAGGGGGCCGGGGAGCTGTTTTTT
TRBJ1-2 once - TRBV29-1 CSAEAVQYGYTF TGCAGCGCCGAGGCCGTCCAGTATGGCTACACCTTC
TRBJ2-3 - - TRBV3-1/TRBV3-2 CASSQDIAYGTAGAQYF TGTGCCAGCAGCCAAGATATTGCCTACGGGACTGCCGGGGCGCAGTATTTT
TRBJ1-2 - TRBD1 TRBV29-1 CSVAGPQGDNYGYTF TGCAGCGTTGCAGGGCCTCAGGGGGATAACTATGGCTACACCTTC
TRBJ1-5 - - TRBV2 CASSEAGGYSNQPQHF TGTGCCAGCAGTGAGGCAGGAGGGTATAGCAATCAGCCCCAGCATTTT
TRBJ1-2 - TRBD1 TRBV9 CASSATGGGYTF TGTGCCAGCAGCGCGACAGGGGGTGGCTACACCTTC
TRBJ2-3 - TRBD1 TRBV3-1/TRBV3-2 CASSQVGYRGRTDTQYF TGTGCCAGCAGCCAAGTCGGGTACAGGGGGCGCACAGATACGCAGTATTTT
TRBJ1-4 - - TRBV21-1 CASLAAVPTNEKLFF TGTGCCAGCCTCGCGGCAGTTCCAACTAATGAAAAACTGTTTTTT
TRBJ1-2 - TRBD1 TRBV29-1 CSVDRGRPYGYTF TGCAGCGTAGACAGGGGGCGCCCCTATGGCTACACCTTC